This entry lists 3 T cell receptor beta chains sequenced from one sample in a study of blood T cell repertoires in COVID-19. Profiling relied on immunoSEQ multiplex PCR, and the TCRdb table lists in-frame clones only, not all of them. The sample holds 450,000 to 500,000 clones, 80% to 90% seen once. Sequencing was carried out using PBMCs or T cells enriched from blood (not recorded which). The receptor source for this set is a woman aged 55-69 years who had recovered from COVID-19.

The rearrangement joins TRBV12-3 or TRBV12-4 to TRBJ1-1, with D possibly matching TRBD1 (6 bases). CDR3 length equals 13 residues. V was clipped by 4 bases and J by 7 bases, with 13 bases between them. CDR3 sequence (DNA): TGTGCCAGCAGTTCCCAGGGGCGAGGTGAAGCTTTCTTT. This gives the protein CASSSQGRGEAFF.

The CDR3 region has the DNA TGTGCCAGCAGTCAAACAGGGTCGGGGTCGGATCAGCCCCAGCATTTT. This translates into CASSQTGSGSDQPQHF. The J gene is TRBJ1-5, the V gene TRBV27, with a possible D match to TRBD1 (6 bases). This CDR3 contains 16 residues. Germline V gives CDR1 MNHEY, CDR2 SMNVEV (reference sequence). Trimming stripped 5 bases from V and 5 bases from J, with 19 bases between.

This clone was picked up one time. The J gene is TRBJ2-1, the V gene TRBV12-3 or TRBV12-4; TRBD2 might be the D (5 bases). Deletions cut 3 bases from V and 4 bases from J, with 7 bases between. CDR3 size: 13 residues. The CDR3 nucleotides are TGTGCCAGCAGTTTTAGAGGGTACAATGAGCAGTTCTTC. This codes for CASSFRGYNEQFF.